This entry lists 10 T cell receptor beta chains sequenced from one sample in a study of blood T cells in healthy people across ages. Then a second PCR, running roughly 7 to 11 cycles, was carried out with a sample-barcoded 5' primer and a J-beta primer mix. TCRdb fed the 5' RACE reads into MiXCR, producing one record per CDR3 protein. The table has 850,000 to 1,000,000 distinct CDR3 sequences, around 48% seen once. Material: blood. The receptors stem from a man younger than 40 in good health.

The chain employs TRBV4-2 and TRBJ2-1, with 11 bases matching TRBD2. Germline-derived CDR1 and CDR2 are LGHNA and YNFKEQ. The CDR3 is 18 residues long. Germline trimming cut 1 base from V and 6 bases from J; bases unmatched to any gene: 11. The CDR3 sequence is CASSQVVSGLAAPNEQFF. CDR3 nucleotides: TGTGCCAGCAGCCAAGTTGTTTCGGGACTAGCGGCCCCCAATGAGCAGTTCTTC.

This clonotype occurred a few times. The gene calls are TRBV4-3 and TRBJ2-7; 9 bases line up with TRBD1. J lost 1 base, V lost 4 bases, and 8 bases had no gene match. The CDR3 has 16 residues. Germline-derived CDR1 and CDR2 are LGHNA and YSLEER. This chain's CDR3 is CASSPDRGRGSYEQYF. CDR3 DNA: TGCGCCAGCAGCCCGGACAGGGGTAGAGGATCCTACGAGCAGTACTTC.

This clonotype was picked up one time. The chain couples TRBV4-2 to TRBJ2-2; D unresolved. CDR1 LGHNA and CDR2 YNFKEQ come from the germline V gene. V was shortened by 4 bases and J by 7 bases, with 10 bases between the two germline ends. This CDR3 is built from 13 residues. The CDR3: CASSPEYDGELFF. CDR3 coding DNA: TGTGCCAGCAGCCCAGAGTATGACGGGGAGCTGTTTTTT.

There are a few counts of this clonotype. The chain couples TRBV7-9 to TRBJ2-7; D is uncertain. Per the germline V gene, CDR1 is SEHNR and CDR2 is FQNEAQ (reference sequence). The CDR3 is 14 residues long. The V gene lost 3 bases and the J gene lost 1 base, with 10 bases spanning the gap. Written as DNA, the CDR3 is TGTGCCAGCAGCTTGGCGCGGCTGTCCTACGAGCAGTACTTC. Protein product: CASSLARLSYEQYF.

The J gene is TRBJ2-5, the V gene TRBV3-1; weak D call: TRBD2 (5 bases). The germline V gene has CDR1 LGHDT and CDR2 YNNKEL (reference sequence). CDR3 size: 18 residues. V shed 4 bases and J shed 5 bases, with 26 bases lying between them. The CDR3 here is CASSPTRADFEIQETQYF. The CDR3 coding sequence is TGTGCCAGCAGCCCTACCAGAGCGGACTTTGAAATACAGGAGACCCAGTACTTC.

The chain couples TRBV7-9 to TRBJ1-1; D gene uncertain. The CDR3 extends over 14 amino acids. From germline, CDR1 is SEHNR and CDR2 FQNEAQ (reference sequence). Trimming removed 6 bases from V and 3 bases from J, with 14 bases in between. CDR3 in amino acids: CASSRPPEDTEAFF. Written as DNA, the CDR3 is TGTGCCAGCAGTCGACCCCCCGAGGACACTGAAGCTTTCTTT.

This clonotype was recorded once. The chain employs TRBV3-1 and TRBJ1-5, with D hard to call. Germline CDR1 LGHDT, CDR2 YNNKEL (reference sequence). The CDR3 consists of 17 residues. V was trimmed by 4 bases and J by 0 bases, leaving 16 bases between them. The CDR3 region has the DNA TGTGCCAGCAGCCCTAAGGGCCCGGATTATAGCAATCAGCCCCAGCATTTT. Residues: CASSPKGPDYSNQPQHF.

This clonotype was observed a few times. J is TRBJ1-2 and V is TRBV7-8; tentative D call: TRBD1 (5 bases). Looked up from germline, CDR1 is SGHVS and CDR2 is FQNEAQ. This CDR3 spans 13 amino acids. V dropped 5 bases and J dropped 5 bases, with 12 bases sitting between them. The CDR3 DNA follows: TGTGCCAGCAGCCCCGGCGGGACGTATGGCTACACCTTC. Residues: CASSPGGTYGYTF.

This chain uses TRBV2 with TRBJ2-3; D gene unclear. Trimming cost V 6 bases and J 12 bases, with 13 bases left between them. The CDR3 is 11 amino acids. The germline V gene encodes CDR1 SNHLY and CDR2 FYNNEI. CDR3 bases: TGTGCCAGCAGATCAAAAAGGCCCCAGTATTTT. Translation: CASRSKRPQYF.

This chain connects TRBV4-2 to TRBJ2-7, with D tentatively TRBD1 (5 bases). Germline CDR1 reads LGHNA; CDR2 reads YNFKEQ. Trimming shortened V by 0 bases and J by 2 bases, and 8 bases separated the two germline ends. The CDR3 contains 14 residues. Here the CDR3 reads CASSQEDITYEQYF. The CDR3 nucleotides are TGTGCCAGCAGCCAAGAGGACATCACCTACGAGCAGTACTTC.